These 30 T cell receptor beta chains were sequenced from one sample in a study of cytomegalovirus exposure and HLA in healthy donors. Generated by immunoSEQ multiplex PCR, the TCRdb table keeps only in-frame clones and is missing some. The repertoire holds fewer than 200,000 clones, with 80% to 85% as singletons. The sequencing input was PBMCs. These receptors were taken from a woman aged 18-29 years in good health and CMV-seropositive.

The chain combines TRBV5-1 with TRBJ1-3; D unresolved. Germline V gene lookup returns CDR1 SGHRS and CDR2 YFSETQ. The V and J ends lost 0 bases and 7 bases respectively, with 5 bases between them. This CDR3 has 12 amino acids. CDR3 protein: CASSLDRNTIYF. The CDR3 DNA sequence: TGCGCCAGCAGCTTGGATCGTAACACCATATATTTT.

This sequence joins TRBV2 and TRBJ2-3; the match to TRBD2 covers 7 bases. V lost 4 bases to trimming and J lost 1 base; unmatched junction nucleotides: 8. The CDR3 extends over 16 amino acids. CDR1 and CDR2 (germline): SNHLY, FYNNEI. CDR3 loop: CASSAAGTTRTDTQYF. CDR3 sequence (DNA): TGTGCCAGCAGTGCTGCCGGGACTACCCGCACAGATACGCAGTATTTT.

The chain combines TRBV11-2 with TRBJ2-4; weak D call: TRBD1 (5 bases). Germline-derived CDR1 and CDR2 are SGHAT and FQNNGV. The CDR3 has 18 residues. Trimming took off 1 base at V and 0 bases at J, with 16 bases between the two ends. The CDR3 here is CASSLVRGSYLAKNIQYF. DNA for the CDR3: TGTGCCAGCAGCTTAGTTAGGGGTTCTTACTTAGCCAAAAACATTCAGTACTTC.

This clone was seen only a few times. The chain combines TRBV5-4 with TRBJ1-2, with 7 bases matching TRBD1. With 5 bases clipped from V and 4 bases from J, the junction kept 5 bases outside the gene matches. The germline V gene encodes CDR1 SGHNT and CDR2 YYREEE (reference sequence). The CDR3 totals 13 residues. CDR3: CASRAGTVYGYTF. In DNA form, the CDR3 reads TGTGCCAGCAGGGCCGGGACAGTCTATGGCTACACCTTC.

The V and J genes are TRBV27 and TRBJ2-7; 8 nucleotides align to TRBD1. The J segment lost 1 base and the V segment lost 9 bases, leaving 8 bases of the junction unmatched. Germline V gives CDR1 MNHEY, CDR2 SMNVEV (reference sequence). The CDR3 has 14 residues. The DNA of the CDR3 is TGTGCCAGTAAATTAAACAGGGGGTCCTACGAGCAGTACTTC. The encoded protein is CASKLNRGSYEQYF.

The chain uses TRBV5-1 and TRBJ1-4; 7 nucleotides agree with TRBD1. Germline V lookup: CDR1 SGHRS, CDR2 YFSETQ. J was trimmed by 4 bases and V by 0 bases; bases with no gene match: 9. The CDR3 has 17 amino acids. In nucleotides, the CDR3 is TGCGCCAGCAGCTTGGACTACCCGGGACAGATTAATGAAAAACTGTTTTTT. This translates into CASSLDYPGQINEKLFF.

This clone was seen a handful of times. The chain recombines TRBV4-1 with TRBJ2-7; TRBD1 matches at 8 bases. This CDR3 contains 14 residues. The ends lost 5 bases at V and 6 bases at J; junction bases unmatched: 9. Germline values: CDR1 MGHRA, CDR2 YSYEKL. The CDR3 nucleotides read TGCGCCAGCAGCTATATGGGCAGGGGGCGCGAGCAGTACTTC. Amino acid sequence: CASSYMGRGREQYF.

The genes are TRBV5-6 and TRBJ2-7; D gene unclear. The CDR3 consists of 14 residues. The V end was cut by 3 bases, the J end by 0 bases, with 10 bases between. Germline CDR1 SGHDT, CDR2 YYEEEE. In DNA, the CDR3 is TGTGCCAGCAGCTATGGAGCGAACTCCTACGAGCAGTACTTC. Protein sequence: CASSYGANSYEQYF.

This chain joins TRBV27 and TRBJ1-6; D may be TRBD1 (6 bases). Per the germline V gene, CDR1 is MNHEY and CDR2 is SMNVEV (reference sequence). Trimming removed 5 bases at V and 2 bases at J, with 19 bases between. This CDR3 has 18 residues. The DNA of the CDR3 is TGTGCCAGCAGTAAGCCTCCGGGACATCTTACCTATAATTCACCCCTCCACTTT. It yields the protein CASSKPPGHLTYNSPLHF.

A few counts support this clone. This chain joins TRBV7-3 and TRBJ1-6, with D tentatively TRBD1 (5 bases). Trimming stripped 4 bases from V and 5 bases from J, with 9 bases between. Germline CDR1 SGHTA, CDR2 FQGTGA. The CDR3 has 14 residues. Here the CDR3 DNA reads TGTGCCAGCAGCTCAGGGCTCCATAATTCACCCCTCCACTTT. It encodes CASSSGLHNSPLHF.

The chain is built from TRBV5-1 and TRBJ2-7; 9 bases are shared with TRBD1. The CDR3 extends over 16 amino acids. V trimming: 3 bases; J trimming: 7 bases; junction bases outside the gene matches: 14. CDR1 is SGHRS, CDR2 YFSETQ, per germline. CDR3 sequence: CASSSSSLQGAGEQYF. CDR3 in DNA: TGCGCCAGCAGCTCGAGCTCACTACAGGGGGCGGGGGAGCAGTACTTC.

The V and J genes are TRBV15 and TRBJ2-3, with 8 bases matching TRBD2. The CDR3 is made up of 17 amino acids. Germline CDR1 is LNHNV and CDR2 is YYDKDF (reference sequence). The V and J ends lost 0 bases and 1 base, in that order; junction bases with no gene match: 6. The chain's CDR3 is CATSREIPGLGTDTQYF. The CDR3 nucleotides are TGTGCCACCAGCAGAGAGATACCGGGACTAGGCACAGATACGCAGTATTTT.

CDR3 coding DNA: TGCAGCACAGGGGATGGGACTGAAGCTTTCTTT. Translated, it gives CSTGDGTEAFF. This rearrangement joins TRBV29-1 to TRBJ1-1; 7 bases are shared with TRBD1. The germline CDR1 and CDR2 sequences are SQVTM and ANQGSEA. Trimming removed 8 bases from V and 5 bases from J; junction bases left unmatched: 5. The length of the CDR3 is 11 residues.

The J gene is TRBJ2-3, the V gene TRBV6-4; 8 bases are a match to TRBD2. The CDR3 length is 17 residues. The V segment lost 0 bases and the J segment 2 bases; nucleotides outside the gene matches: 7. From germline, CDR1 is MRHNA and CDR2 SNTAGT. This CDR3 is CASSDSPAGGNTDTQYF. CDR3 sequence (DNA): TGTGCCAGCAGTGACTCGCCGGCGGGGGGTAACACAGATACGCAGTATTTT.

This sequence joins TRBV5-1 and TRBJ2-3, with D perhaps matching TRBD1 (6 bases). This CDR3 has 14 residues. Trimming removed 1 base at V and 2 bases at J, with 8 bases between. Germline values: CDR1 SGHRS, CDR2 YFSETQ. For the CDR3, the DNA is TGCGCCAGCAGCTTGACAGGGTACACAGATACGCAGTATTTT. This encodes CASSLTGYTDTQYF.

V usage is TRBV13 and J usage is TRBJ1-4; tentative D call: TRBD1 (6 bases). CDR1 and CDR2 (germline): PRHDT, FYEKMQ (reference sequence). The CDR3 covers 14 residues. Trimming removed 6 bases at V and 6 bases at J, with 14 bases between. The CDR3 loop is CASSQGQKDEKLFF. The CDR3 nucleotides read TGTGCCAGCAGTCAGGGACAAAAAGATGAAAAACTGTTTTTT.

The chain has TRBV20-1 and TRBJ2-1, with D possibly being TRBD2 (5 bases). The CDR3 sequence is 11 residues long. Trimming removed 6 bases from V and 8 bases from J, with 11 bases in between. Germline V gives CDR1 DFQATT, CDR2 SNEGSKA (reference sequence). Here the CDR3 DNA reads TGCAGTGCCAAAAGGGAGCATGAGCAGTTCTTC. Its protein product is CSAKREHEQFF.

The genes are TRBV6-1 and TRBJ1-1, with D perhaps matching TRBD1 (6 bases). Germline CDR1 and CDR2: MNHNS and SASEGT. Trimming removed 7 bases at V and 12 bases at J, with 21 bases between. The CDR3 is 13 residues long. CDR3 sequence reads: CASTVGGARPSFF. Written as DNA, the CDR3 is TGTGCCAGCACCGTGGGGGGGGCGCGTCCCTCTTTCTTT.

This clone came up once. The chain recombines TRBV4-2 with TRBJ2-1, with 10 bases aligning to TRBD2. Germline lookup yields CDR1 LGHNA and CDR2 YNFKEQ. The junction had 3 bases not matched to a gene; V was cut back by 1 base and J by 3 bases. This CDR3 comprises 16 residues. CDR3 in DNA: TGTGCCAGCAGCCAAGTGCAGCGGGGGGGCTACAATGAGCAGTTCTTC. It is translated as CASSQVQRGGYNEQFF.

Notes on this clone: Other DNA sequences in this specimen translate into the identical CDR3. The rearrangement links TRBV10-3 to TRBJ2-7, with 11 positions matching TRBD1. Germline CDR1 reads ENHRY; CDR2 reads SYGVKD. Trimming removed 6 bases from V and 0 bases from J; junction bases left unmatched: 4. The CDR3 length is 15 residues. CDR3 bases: TGTGCCATCAGAAGGGACAGGGGGTCCTCCTACGAGCAGTACTTC. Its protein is CAIRRDRGSSYEQYF.

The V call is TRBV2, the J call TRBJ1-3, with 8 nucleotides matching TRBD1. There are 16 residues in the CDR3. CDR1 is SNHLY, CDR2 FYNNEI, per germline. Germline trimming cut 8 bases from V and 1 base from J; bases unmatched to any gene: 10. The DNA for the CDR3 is TGTGCCAGCCTCGGACAGGGCATCACATCTGGAAACACCATATATTTT. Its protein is CASLGQGITSGNTIYF.

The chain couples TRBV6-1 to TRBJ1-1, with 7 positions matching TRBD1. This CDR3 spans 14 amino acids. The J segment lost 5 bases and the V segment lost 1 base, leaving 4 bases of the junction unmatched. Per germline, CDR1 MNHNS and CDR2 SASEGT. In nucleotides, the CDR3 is TGTGCCAGCAGTGAAGGAGGGGGCTGGACTGAAGCTTTCTTT. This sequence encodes CASSEGGGWTEAFF.

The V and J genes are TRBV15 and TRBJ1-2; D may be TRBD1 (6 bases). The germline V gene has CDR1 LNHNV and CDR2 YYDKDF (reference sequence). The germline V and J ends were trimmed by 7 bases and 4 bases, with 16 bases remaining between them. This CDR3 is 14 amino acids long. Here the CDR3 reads CATTQDRSGYGYTF. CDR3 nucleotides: TGTGCCACCACCCAGGACAGATCTGGCTATGGCTACACCTTC. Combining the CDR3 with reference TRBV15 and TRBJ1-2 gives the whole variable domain DAMVIQNPRYQVTQFGKPVTLSCSQTLNHNVMYWYQQKSSQAPKLLFHYYDKDFNNEADTPDNFQSRRPNTSFCFLDIRSPGLGDTAMYLCATTQDRSGYGYTFGSGTRLTVV.

CDR3 loop: CASIPRLEAGGGYTF. CDR3 bases: TGTGCCAGCATCCCCAGACTGGAGGCAGGGGGGGGCTACACCTTC. This chain uses TRBV6-1 with TRBJ1-2; 7 bases are a match to TRBD1. Per the germline V gene, CDR1 is MNHNS and CDR2 is SASEGT. The CDR3 runs to 15 residues. V gave up 7 bases and J gave up 8 bases; unmatched junction bases: 16.

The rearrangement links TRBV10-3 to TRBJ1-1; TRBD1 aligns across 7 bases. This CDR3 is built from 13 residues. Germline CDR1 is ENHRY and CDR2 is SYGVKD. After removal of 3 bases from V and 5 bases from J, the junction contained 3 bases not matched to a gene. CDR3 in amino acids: CAISDQTGTEAFF. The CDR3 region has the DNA TGTGCCATCAGTGACCAGACAGGGACTGAAGCTTTCTTT.

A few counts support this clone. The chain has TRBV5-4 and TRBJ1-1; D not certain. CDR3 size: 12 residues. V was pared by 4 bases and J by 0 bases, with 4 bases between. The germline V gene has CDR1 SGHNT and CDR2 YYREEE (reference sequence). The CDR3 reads CASSPLNTEAFF. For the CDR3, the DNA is TGTGCCAGCAGCCCGTTGAACACTGAAGCTTTCTTT. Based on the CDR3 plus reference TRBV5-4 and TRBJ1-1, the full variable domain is ETGVTQSPTHLIKTRGQQVTLRCSSQSGHNTVSWYQQALGQGPQFIFQYYREEENGRGNFPPRFSGLQFPNYSSELNVNALELDDSALYLCASSPLNTEAFFGQGTRLTVV.

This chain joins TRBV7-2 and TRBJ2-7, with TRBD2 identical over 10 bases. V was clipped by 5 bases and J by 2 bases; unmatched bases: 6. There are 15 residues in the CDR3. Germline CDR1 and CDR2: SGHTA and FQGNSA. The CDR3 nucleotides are TGTGCCAGCAGCCCGACTAGCGGGTCGACCTACGAGCAGTACTTC. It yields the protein CASSPTSGSTYEQYF.

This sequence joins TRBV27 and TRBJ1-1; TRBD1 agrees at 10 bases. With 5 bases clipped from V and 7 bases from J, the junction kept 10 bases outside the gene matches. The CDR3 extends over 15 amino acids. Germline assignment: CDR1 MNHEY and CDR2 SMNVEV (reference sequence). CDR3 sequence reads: CASSPFGTGDIEAFF. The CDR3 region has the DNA TGTGCCAGCAGTCCTTTTGGGACAGGGGATATTGAAGCTTTCTTT.

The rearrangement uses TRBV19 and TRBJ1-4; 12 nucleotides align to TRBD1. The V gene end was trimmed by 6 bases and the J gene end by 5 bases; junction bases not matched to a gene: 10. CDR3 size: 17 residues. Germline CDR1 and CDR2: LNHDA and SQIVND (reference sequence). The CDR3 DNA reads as TGTGCCAGTAGCCCCCGGGACAGGGGGCTAATCAATGAAAAACTGTTTTTT. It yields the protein CASSPRDRGLINEKLFF.

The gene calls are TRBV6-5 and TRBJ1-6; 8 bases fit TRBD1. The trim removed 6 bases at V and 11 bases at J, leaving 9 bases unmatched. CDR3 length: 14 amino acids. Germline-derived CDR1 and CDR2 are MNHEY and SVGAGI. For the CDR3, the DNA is TGTGCCAGCAGCCTCCCGGGACAGGTTCCACCCCTCCACTTT. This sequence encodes CASSLPGQVPPLHF.